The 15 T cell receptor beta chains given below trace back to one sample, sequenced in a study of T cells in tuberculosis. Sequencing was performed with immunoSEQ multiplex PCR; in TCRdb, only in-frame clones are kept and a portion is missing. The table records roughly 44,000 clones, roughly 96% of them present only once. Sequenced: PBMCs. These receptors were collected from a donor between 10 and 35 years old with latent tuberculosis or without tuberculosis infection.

DNA of the CDR3: TGCAGTGCTAGACGCGGGGTCGAAGCTTTCTTT. The encoded protein is CSARRGVEAFF. The chain recombines TRBV20-1 with TRBJ1-1; the D is unclear. CDR3 length: 11 amino acids. Germline V gives CDR1 DFQATT, CDR2 SNEGSKA (reference sequence). V was trimmed by 2 bases and J by 8 bases, leaving 9 bases between them.

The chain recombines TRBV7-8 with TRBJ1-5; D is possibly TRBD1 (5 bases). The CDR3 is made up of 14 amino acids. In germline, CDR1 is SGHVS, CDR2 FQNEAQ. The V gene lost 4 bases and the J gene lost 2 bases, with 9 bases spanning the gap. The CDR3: CASSWGGGNQPQHF. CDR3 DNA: TGTGCCAGCAGCTGGGGCGGGGGCAATCAGCCCCAGCATTTT.

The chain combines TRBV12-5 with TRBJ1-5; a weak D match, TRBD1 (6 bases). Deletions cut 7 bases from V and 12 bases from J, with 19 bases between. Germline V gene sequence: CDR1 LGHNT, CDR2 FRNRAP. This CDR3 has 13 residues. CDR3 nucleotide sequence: TGTGCTAGTGCCCAGGGTGGGGACACGCGCCAGCATTTT. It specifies CASAQGGDTRQHF.

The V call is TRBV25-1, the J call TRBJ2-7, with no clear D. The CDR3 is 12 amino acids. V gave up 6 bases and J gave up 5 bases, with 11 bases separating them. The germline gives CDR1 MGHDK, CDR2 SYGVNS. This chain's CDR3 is CASSLVRDEQYF. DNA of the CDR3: TGTGCCAGCAGCTTGGTCCGCGACGAGCAGTACTTC.

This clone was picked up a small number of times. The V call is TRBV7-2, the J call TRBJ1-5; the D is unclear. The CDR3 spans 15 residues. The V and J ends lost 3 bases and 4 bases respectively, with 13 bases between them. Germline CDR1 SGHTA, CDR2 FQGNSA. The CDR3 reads CASSFPPSTNQPQHF. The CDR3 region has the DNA TGTGCCAGCAGCTTCCCCCCGAGCACTAATCAGCCCCAGCATTTT.

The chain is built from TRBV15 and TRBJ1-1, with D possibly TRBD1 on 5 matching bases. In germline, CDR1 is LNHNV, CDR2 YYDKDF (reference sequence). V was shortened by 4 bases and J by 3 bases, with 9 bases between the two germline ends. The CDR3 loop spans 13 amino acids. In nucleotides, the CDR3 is TGTGCCACCAGCATGGGCAGGGACACTGAAGCTTTCTTT. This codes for CATSMGRDTEAFF. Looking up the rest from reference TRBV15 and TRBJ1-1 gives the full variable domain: DAMVIQNPRYQVTQFGKPVTLSCSQTLNHNVMYWYQQKSSQAPKLLFHYYDKDFNNEADTPDNFQSRRPNTSFCFLDIRSPGLGDTAMYLCATSMGRDTEAFFGQGTRLTVV.

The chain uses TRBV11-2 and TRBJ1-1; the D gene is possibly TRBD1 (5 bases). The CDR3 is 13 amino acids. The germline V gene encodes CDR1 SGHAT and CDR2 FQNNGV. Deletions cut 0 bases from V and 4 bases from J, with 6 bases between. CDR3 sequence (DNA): TGTGCCAGCAGCTTAGATCAGGGCACTGAAGCTTTCTTT. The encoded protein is CASSLDQGTEAFF.

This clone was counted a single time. The CDR3 DNA reads TGTGCCAGCAGTTTACCGGGGCAGGGGAATATGGCTTTCTTT. It encodes CASSLPGQGNMAFF. The rearrangement uses TRBV27 and TRBJ1-1; possibly TRBD1 for D (6 bases). The CDR3 runs 14 residues. Trimming removed 2 bases at V and 11 bases at J, with 18 bases between. Per germline, CDR1 MNHEY and CDR2 SMNVEV (reference sequence).

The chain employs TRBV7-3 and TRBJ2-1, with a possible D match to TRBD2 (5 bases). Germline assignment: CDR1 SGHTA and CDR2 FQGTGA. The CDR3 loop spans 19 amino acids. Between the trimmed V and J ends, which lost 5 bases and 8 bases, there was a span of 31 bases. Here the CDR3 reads CASSLRGRANFRGSDEQFF. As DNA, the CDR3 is TGTGCCAGCAGCCTCCGGGGAAGGGCGAATTTTAGAGGTTCGGATGAGCAGTTCTTC. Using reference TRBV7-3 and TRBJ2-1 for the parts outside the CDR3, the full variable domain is GAGVSQTPSNKVTEKGKYVELRCDPISGHTALYWYRQSLGQGPEFLIYFQGTGAADDSGLPNDRFFAVRPEGSVSTLKIQRTERGDSAVYLCASSLRGRANFRGSDEQFFGPGTRLTVL.

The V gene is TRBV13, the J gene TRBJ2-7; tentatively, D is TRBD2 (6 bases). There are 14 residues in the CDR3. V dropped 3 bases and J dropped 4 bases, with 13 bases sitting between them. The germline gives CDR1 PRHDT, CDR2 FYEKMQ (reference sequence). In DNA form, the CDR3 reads TGTGCCAGCAGCTTCGGGGGAGTTGGTTACGAGCAGTACTTC. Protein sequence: CASSFGGVGYEQYF.

In nucleotides, the CDR3 is TGTGCCTGGGGGCCGGGACAGGGGAACACTGAAGCTTTCTTT. This encodes CAWGPGQGNTEAFF. The V gene is TRBV30, the J gene TRBJ1-1, with 9 bases fitting TRBD1. J gave up 1 base and V 5 bases, and 5 bases lay outside the gene matches. This CDR3 has 14 residues. Germline CDR1 GTSNPN, CDR2 SVGIG (reference sequence).

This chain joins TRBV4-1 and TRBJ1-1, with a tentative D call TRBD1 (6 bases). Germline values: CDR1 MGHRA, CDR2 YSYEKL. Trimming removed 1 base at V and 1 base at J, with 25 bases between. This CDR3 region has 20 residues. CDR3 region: CASSQAPLRGGGRRNTEAFF. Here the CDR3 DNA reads TGCGCCAGCAGCCAAGCCCCCTTACGGGGCGGGGGCCGGCGGAACACTGAAGCTTTCTTT.

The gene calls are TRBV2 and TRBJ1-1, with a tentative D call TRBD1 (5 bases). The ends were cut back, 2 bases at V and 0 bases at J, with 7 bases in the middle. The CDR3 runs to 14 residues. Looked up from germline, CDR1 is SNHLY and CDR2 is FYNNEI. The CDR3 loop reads CASSEQGLNTEAFF. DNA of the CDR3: TGTGCCAGCAGTGAACAGGGATTGAACACTGAAGCTTTCTTT. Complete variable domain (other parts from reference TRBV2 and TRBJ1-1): EPEVTQTPSHQVTQMGQEVILRCVPISNHLYFYWYRQILGQKVEFLVSFYNNEISEKSEIFDDQFSVERPDGSNFTLKIRSTKLEDSAMYFCASSEQGLNTEAFFGQGTRLTVV.

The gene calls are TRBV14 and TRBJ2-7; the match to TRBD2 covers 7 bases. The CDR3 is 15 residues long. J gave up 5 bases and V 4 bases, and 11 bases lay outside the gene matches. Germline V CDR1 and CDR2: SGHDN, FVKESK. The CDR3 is CASSRFGGRWDEQYF. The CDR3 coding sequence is TGTGCCAGCAGCCGCTTCGGCGGGAGATGGGACGAGCAGTACTTC.

This CDR3 reads CASSSGTADIAKNIQYF. In DNA form, the CDR3 reads TGTGCCAGCAGTTCCGGGACAGCCGATATAGCCAAAAACATTCAGTACTTC. The gene calls are TRBV27 and TRBJ2-4; 7 bases map to TRBD1. CDR1 and CDR2 (germline): MNHEY, SMNVEV (reference sequence). V gave up 4 bases and J gave up 0 bases; unmatched junction bases: 9. This CDR3 comprises 17 residues.